The T cell receptor (beta chain) under discussion was sequenced for a study of blood T cells in healthy people across ages (dated by TCRdb to between 2015 and 2016). For the study in its entirety: In model experiments, template switching captured roughly one uniquely barcoded TCR beta cDNA molecule for every two T cells. Age-related changes in TCR beta repertoire diversity were measured in the study by deep sequencing normalized with unique cDNA molecular identifiers. Donors were grouped into four age groups: young (average 16 years), middle-aged (39), aged (around 60) and long-lived (around 82). To avoid experimental bias, donors of different ages were spread randomly across the sequencing lanes. Two additional independent replicas of 1 million unique cDNA reads from the same blood draw were analyzed for two donors (one aged 18 to 30 and one aged 80 or older).

Systemically healthy Caucasian individuals from Russia, roughly 40 in total and aged roughly 6 to 95 years, were included as donors. Around 9.9 milliliters of peripheral blood were collected from each donor into EDTA-treated Vacutainer tubes. PBMCs were isolated by Ficoll-Paque density-gradient centrifugation, with at least 7 million obtained per sample. Total RNA, at least 6 micrograms per sample, was extracted from PBMCs with Trizol reagent. For every donor, flow cytometry on a PBMC aliquot measured the percentage of naive CD45RAhigh/CD27high T cells. General findings and caveats noted by the study authors: Since profiling was done on bulk unsorted PBMCs, naive and antigen-experienced compartments could not be conclusively compared. A strong correlation was found between observed TCR beta diversity and the percentage of naive T cells measured by flow cytometry. The CMV infection status of donors was not known, potentially confounding age-related changes in expanded clonotypes. The long-lived group showed more naive CD4+ T cells, fewer expanded clones and increased TCR diversity than the aged group, suggesting age selection. Observed TCR beta diversity per million T cells fell roughly linearly with age, and a significant reduction was already apparent by age about 36. Total diversity estimates from one million sequenced T cells were considered lower bounds and underestimates.

The library was built by means of 5' RACE. Sequencing was carried out with an Illumina HiSeq 2500. A second PCR of 7 to 11 cycles was performed with a sample-barcoded 5' primer and a J-beta primer mix. Each TCR beta cDNA molecule received a unique molecular identifier from a template-switch 5' adaptor carrying 12 random nucleotides. At least 2.5 million CDR3-containing paired-end reads were obtained from each sample. First-strand cDNA was synthesized from all RNA with the Mint cDNA synthesis kit, primed by a TRBC-specific oligonucleotide. After uracil-DNA glycosylase treatment, a first 18-cycle PCR used universal primers M1SS and BC2_uni_R on all cDNA. Concerning the study's data processing: For normalization, 1 million high-quality reads, each with a distinct molecular identifier, were randomly selected from each sample. Reads sharing molecular identifiers were discarded rather than binned into consensus sequences. MiTCR, set to a Q25 quality threshold and the strictest error-elimination algorithm, was used for CDR3 identification, clonotype clustering and error correction. A nonparametric unseen species model with Euler transformation was used to estimate lower-bound total TCR beta diversity. TCRdb's own reprocessing of the public reads used fastp at Q25 and MiXCR and kept productive beta chains. Rows with a matching CDR3 protein are joined into one entry that keeps the most common DNA and genes. TCRdb, rather than the study authors, made the V and J calls. Counted in this sample were some 800,000 distinct CDR3 sequences; under 45% of them appeared once. The ten largest clones add up to under 20% of the sample.

V is pared back by 8 bases and J by 0 bases, with 17 bases lying between the germline termini. Looking up the germline V gene yields CDR1 MNHEY and CDR2 SVGAGI. From its cysteine to its phenylalanine, the CDR3 spans 16 amino acids. The DNA shown is the 48-base CDR3, in frame from base 1. Worth noting for this clonotype: Which antigen it targets is not known. Per-base quality was not reported, and no clone a single base away is much larger than it.

The sequencing sample was made of blood. The sequence was obtained from a man aged 60 to 75 in good health. The chain is encoded by TRBV6-5 joined to TRBJ1-5; 5 matching bases give a weak D call of TRBD1. The DNA is as follows: TGTGCCAGCTCTCATGGGACTTTCCGTAGCAATCAGCCCCAGCATTTT. The translation is CASSHGTFRSNQPQHF.